The 3 T cell receptor beta chains below all came from one sample that was sequenced in a study of neurological immune-mediated disorders (dated by TCRdb to between 2018 and 2021). Reading the label with the study, this specimen's time point is: longitudinal time-point 1 (baseline). Library preparation was by 5' RACE. The instrument given in TCRdb is Illumina HiSeq 2500. TCRdb trimmed the raw reads at Q25, called clones with MiXCR and kept productive beta chains. Rows are combined by CDR3 protein, so each entry shows the most common genes and DNA. Across this sample there are roughly 61,000 distinct CDR3 sequences, with roughly 10% seen only once. The ten largest clones add up to about 6.6% of the sample. What was sequenced was PBMCs. Every receptor here comes from a male donor with HTLV-1-associated myelopathy (HAM/TSP).

Many counts were recorded for this clonotype. The V and J genes are TRBV5-1 and TRBJ1-6; no firm D call. Trimming shortened V by 3 bases and J by 13 bases, and 14 bases separated the two germline ends. Germline V gene lookup returns CDR1 SGHRS and CDR2 YFSETQ. The CDR3 has 13 amino acids. CDR3 region: CASSYRPADPLHF. The CDR3 nucleotides read TGCGCCAGCAGCTACCGACCTGCAGACCCCCTCCACTTT.

This clonotype was seen many times. The chain recombines TRBV20-1 with TRBJ2-6; D not certain. Trimming left V 3 bases short and J 2 bases short, with 14 bases between. The CDR3 has 16 amino acids. The germline gives CDR1 DFQATT, CDR2 SNEGSKA (reference sequence). CDR3 bases: TGCAGTGCTAGGGAATTCCGTAGGGCTGGGGCCAACGTCCTGACTTTC. Amino acids: CSAREFRRAGANVLTF.

This chain joins TRBV15 and TRBJ2-7, with D hard to call. This CDR3 has 15 residues. Germline V gene sequence: CDR1 LNHNV, CDR2 YYDKDF (reference sequence). V gave up 3 bases and J gave up 2 bases, with 14 bases separating them. The DNA of the CDR3 is TGTGCCACCAGCAGTTTGCGAAGTATTACCTACGAGCAGTACTTC. Protein product: CATSSLRSITYEQYF.